Listed below are T cell receptor beta chains from one sample, sequenced in a study of T cell repertoires in aging, cancer and after chemotherapy. TCRdb fed the multiplex PCR reads into MiXCR, producing one record per CDR3 protein. The table lists thousands of distinct CDR3 sequences, around half of them singletons. Input material: blood. The receptors derive from a human donor with a blood cancer. Both conserved end residues are part of each CDR3. A D gene is named only where the DNA matches it firmly. Clone size is given for some rows only: seen once, a few or many times, or a class if the clone is expanded.

v_call,d_call,j_call,clone_size,cdr3_length,cdr3_nt,cdr3_aa
TRBV12-3/TRBV12-4,.,TRBJ1-2,.,11,TGTGCCAGCAGCGACACTTATAGCTACACCTTC,CASSDTYSYTF
TRBV5-6,.,TRBJ2-3,.,12,TGTGCCAGCAGCTCTACCTACGGCGGGCAGTATTTT,CASSSTYGGQYF
TRBV6-5,.,TRBJ2-7,large,16,TGTGCCAGCAGTTACGGTTTTGGTCCTCCTACCTACGAGCAGTACTTC,CASSYGFGPPTYEQYF
TRBV5-6,TRBD1,TRBJ2-3,.,14,TGTGCCAGCAGCCGGACAGGACGCACAGATACGCAGTATTTT,CASSRTGRTDTQYF
TRBV6-5,.,TRBJ2-1,.,14,TGTGCCAGCAGTGAAAGTTTCGGGTGGGTTGAGCAGTTCTTC,CASSESFGWVEQFF
TRBV30,TRBD1,TRBJ1-2,few,13,TGTGCCTGGAGTCTGGGACAGGGCAGTGGCTACACCTTC,CAWSLGQGSGYTF
TRBV6-5,.,TRBJ1-2,few,12,TGTGCCAGCAGTGAAGCCAGGGCGGGCTACACCTTC,CASSEARAGYTF
TRBV12-3/TRBV12-4,.,TRBJ1-2,.,13,TGTGCCAGCAGTACCTGGAGCGACTATGGCTACACCTTC,CASSTWSDYGYTF
TRBV12-3/TRBV12-4,TRBD1,TRBJ1-2,few,17,TGTGCCAGCAGCCCGCGTTTTCTTGGACAGGTAGACTATGGCTACACCTTC,CASSPRFLGQVDYGYTF
TRBV29-1,.,TRBJ2-2,.,14,TGCAGCGTCGAGACCAGGGGTTTAGCCGGGGAGCTGTTTTTT,CSVETRGLAGELFF
TRBV20-1,.,TRBJ1-2,once,13,TGCAGTGCTAGAGGGGATGCTAACTATGGCTACACCTTC,CSARGDANYGYTF
TRBV6-5,.,TRBJ1-2,.,13,TGTGCCAGTAAAGGGGTCGTAGGGGATGGCTACACCTTC,CASKGVVGDGYTF
TRBV29-1,.,TRBJ2-3,large,13,TGCAGCGTTGCGGGCAGGTCAACAGATACGCAGTATTTT,CSVAGRSTDTQYF
TRBV6-5,.,TRBJ2-2,once,11,TGTGCCAGCAGGGTCGACCGGGAGCTGTTTTTT,CASRVDRELFF
TRBV6-5,.,TRBJ1-3,once,12,TGTGCCAGCAGTTTAACTCGGAACACCATATATTTT,CASSLTRNTIYF
TRBV5-4,TRBD1,TRBJ1-4,once,16,TGTGCCAGCAGCTTAACAGGGGATGCGACTAATGAAAAACTGTTTTTT,CASSLTGDATNEKLFF
TRBV6-1,TRBD1,TRBJ2-7,.,13,TGTGCCAGCAGGTGGACAGGGGATTACGAGCAGTACTTC,CASRWTGDYEQYF
TRBV5-6,.,TRBJ2-2,.,15,TGTGCCAGCGATACAGGGACGGCCGGGGCCGGGGAGCTGTTTTTT,CASDTGTAGAGELFF
TRBV29-1,TRBD1,TRBJ2-5,large,12,TGCAGCGTTGGCGGCAGGGGGGAGACCCAGTACTTC,CSVGGRGETQYF
TRBV20-1,.,TRBJ2-7,.,14,TGCAGTGCTAGATTATGGGAAAGGTCGGGCGAGCAGTACTTC,CSARLWERSGEQYF
TRBV5-6,.,TRBJ1-2,.,12,TGTGCCAGCAGCGGAACTAACTATGGCTACACCTTC,CASSGTNYGYTF
TRBV30,.,TRBJ2-7,.,14,TGTGCCTGGAGTCGAAGGCAAAGCTTGGGCGAGCAGTACTTC,CAWSRRQSLGEQYF
TRBV7-9,TRBD1,TRBJ2-7,.,15,TGTGCCAGCAGCCCAACAGGGGGCCAGGCCCACGAGCAGTACTTC,CASSPTGGQAHEQYF
TRBV6-5,TRBD1,TRBJ2-6,large,16,TGTGCCAGCACCTCGACAGGGGGCTTTGGGGCCAACGTCCTGACTTTC,CASTSTGGFGANVLTF
TRBV6-5,.,TRBJ2-5,.,15,TGTGCCAGCAGCCCTGGGGCTAGCCTCCAAGAGACCCAGTACTTC,CASSPGASLQETQYF
TRBV12-3/TRBV12-4,TRBD2,TRBJ2-1,.,10,TGTGCCAGCGGGGGGGGTGAGCAGTTCTTC,CASGGGEQFF
TRBV5-6,.,TRBJ1-2,.,14,TGTGCCAGCAGCTTGAGTTGGCGGGACACTGGCTACACCTTC,CASSLSWRDTGYTF
TRBV5-6,TRBD2,TRBJ2-3,once,15,TGTGCCAGCAGCCGAAGACTAGCGGGTGAAGATACGCAGTATTTT,CASSRRLAGEDTQYF
TRBV12-3/TRBV12-4,.,TRBJ2-7,few,14,TGTGCCAGCAGTTTAGGGGGGGGGCTCTACGAGCAGTACTTC,CASSLGGGLYEQYF
TRBV6-6,.,TRBJ2-3,few,11,TGTGCCAGCGCAAACACAGATACGCAGTATTTT,CASANTDTQYF
TRBV6-5,TRBD1,TRBJ1-4,.,14,TGTGCCAGCAGCAGGGGGGCCGAGGGTGAAAAACTGTTTTTT,CASSRGAEGEKLFF
TRBV6-1,.,TRBJ2-1,.,11,TGTGCCAGCACCCGGCTAGATGAGCAGTTCTTC,CASTRLDEQFF
TRBV10-1,TRBD1,TRBJ2-2,few,14,TGCGCCAGCAGTGAGGACAGGGTGACCGGGGAGCTGTTTTTT,CASSEDRVTGELFF
TRBV12-3/TRBV12-4,.,TRBJ2-7,.,15,TGTGCCAGCAACCGCGGTGGCGGCGAAGCCTACGAGCAGTACTTC,CASNRGGGEAYEQYF
TRBV6-1,.,TRBJ2-7,.,16,TGTGCCAGTAGTATAGTCGGGGGGCGGAACTCCTACGAGCAGTACTTC,CASSIVGGRNSYEQYF
TRBV6-5,.,TRBJ1-2,.,14,TGTGCCAGCAGTGCCGGGCCGAGAGCCTATGGCTACACCTTC,CASSAGPRAYGYTF
TRBV6-5,.,TRBJ2-3,.,11,TGTGCCAGCAGGAAGGAAGGTGAGCGGTATTTT,CASRKEGERYF
TRBV12-3/TRBV12-4,.,TRBJ2-1,.,12,TGTGCCAGCTTGCCAGCGCGGGGTGAGCAGTTCTTC,CASLPARGEQFF
TRBV6-1,TRBD1,TRBJ2-7,few,17,TGTGCCAGCAGTGAAAATGGTGCAGGCCAGGGGGTCAACGAGCAGTACTTC,CASSENGAGQGVNEQYF
TRBV6-6,.,TRBJ2-2,few,14,TGTGCCAGCAGTTACGCACAGGGTCCCGGGGAGCTGTTTTTT,CASSYAQGPGELFF
TRBV12-3/TRBV12-4,.,TRBJ2-2,few,16,TGTGCCAGCAGTTTATACGACGGGGCGAACACCGGGGAGCTGTTTTTT,CASSLYDGANTGELFF
TRBV6-1,.,TRBJ2-5,few,12,TGTGCCAGCAGTTTCCTTGGGGAGACCCAGTACTTC,CASSFLGETQYF
TRBV6-5,.,TRBJ1-2,.,16,TGTGCCAGCAGTTACTCGAGTATCGGCGACCCCTATGGCTACACCTTC,CASSYSSIGDPYGYTF
TRBV6-5,TRBD2,TRBJ2-7,.,14,TGTGCCAGCACCAAAGCGGGGGGAAGGAACGAGCAGTACTTC,CASTKAGGRNEQYF
TRBV6-1,TRBD1,TRBJ2-5,.,15,TGTGCCAGCAGCCGGAACAGGGGAGAAGTAGAGACCCAGTACTTC,CASSRNRGEVETQYF
TRBV6-1,.,TRBJ2-1,few,11,TGTGCCAGCAGCGAGCACTATGAGCAGTTCTTC,CASSEHYEQFF
TRBV6-1,.,TRBJ1-2,.,14,TGTGCCAGCAGTGAAACACCCCTAACTATGAGCTACACCTTC,CASSETPLTMSYTF
TRBV27,.,TRBJ1-2,.,12,TGTGCCAGCAGTCCCCCGGGTCAGGGCTACACCTTC,CASSPPGQGYTF
TRBV20-1,.,TRBJ1-2,.,10,TGCAGTGCTAGGTCCTATGGCTACACCTTC,CSARSYGYTF
TRBV12-3/TRBV12-4,.,TRBJ1-1,.,17,TGTGCCAGCAGTTACAAGGTCGTCGTGGGGGAGGACACTGAAGCTTTCTTT,CASSYKVVVGEDTEAFF
TRBV7-9,TRBD1,TRBJ1-5,.,17,TGTGCCAGCAGCTTAGGGACAGGGGTGGGTAATAGTCAGCCCCAGCATTTT,CASSLGTGVGNSQPQHF
TRBV20-1,.,TRBJ2-5,.,12,TGCAGTGCCCCAGCTTACCAAGAGACCCAGTACTTC,CSAPAYQETQYF
TRBV15,.,TRBJ1-6,.,16,TGTGCCACCAGCAGAGATCCGCCAGGGAGTAATTCACCCCTCCACTTT,CATSRDPPGSNSPLHF
TRBV29-1,.,TRBJ2-7,large,12,TGCAGCGTCGGACGGGGGTCGGGGGAGCAGTACTTC,CSVGRGSGEQYF
TRBV15,TRBD1,TRBJ1-5,few,16,TGTGCCACCAGCAGAGGCCCCAGGGGGAGCGATCAGCCCCAGCATTTT,CATSRGPRGSDQPQHF
TRBV6-5,.,TRBJ1-1,few,12,TGTGCCAGCAGATCCCTCCAGGGTGCAGCTTTCTTT,CASRSLQGAAFF
TRBV6-5,.,TRBJ1-2,.,13,TGTGCCAGCAGTTATGCAGGGACCTATGGCTACACCTTC,CASSYAGTYGYTF
TRBV12-3/TRBV12-4,.,TRBJ2-7,few,11,TGTGCCAGCAGTTCCCAGGTCGAGCAGTACTTC,CASSSQVEQYF
TRBV29-1,TRBD1,TRBJ1-1,.,13,TGCAGCGTTGTGGAAGGGGGCCTCACTAAAGCTTTCTTT,CSVVEGGLTKAFF
TRBV7-2,.,TRBJ2-1,few,14,TGTGCCCTCAGGGCTAGAGCAAATAACAATGAGCAGTTCTTC,CALRARANNNEQFF